This T cell receptor beta chain was observed in a study of shared clonotypes between healthy human individuals. Study-wide points: Rarefaction analysis demonstrated incomplete sorted-subset sequencing notwithstanding large depth. Clonotype sharing among donors was expected to depend on sequencing depth. Sharing across a few donors was seen in roughly 5% of naive CD4 clonotypes. The low donor count limited represented genetic and exposure-history diversity.

Note on this clone: Its antigen is unknown.

Repertoires were generated with immunoSEQ multiplex PCR, while TCRdb's copy carries only in-frame clones and drops some. This table holds millions of clones, about 93% found once. Positively selected for CCR7, the CD45RO-negative cells used as naive CD8 cells excluded terminally differentiated effector memory CD45RA+ cells. This CDR3 region has 14 residues. After removal of 4 bases from V and 8 bases from J, the junction contained 5 bases not matched to a gene. Germline CDR1 is SGDLS and CDR2 is YYNGEE. Sequenced material: naive CD8+ T cells from PBMCs. The TCR was taken from a man between 18 and 29 years old in good health. Some clones in this sample may be carry-over from other donors' samples. This chain uses TRBV9 with TRBJ1-4; 10 bases align to TRBD1. This CDR3 is CASSYGTGDEKLFF. CDR3 DNA: TGTGCCAGCAGCTACGGGACAGGGGACGAAAAACTGTTTTTT.